This T cell receptor beta chain emerged from a study of CD8+ T cells in alopecia areata (dated by TCRdb to 2017 to 2018). Study-wide context: Treated patients were enrolled in an open-label pilot trial of oral tofacitinib, 5 to 10 mg twice daily, for moderate-to-severe alopecia areata. Patients stayed on tofacitinib for 6 to 18 months and then had 6 months of follow-up off drug so that delayed response and recurrence could be assessed. Disease severity in treated patients was measured with the SALT score, which quantifies the percentage of affected scalp surface area. In both human patients and the C3H/HeJ mouse model, the study applied high-throughput TCRbeta sequencing to look at T cell clonal expansion in alopecia areata. Human TCRbeta sequencing covered scalp tissue and sorted CD4+ and CD8+ peripheral blood T cells from patchy and totalis/universalis alopecia areata patients and healthy controls. Biopsies were taken from tofacitinib-treated patients at baseline and again at 4 and 24 weeks into treatment, and several of those patients also had a later scalp biopsy. Scalp clonality was compared across normal scalp (n=4), patchy alopecia areata scalp (n=8), and alopecia totalis/universalis scalp (n=8). RNA came from the PAXgene miRNA kit for fixed scalp, the miRNeasy kit for PBMCs, and the RNeasy kit for mouse skin. TCRbeta CDR3 regions were amplified by immunoSEQ multiplex PCR with 35 Vbeta forward and 13 Jbeta reverse primers. Summary of the overall study and its limitations: Many expanded lesional clones were found to persist in scalp and blood during tofacitinib treatment, and relapse after treatment cessation may be partly explained by this persistence. Unlike mouse skin, which is dominated by gammadelta T cells, normal human skin has resident alphabeta T cells that are also sequenced, and this complicates analysis of the scalp TCR repertoire. Because the treated cohort was small and had just a single nonresponder, larger studies are needed to establish links between baseline CD8+ expansion and response. Tofacitinib significantly decreased scalp clonality and the number of expanded CD8+ clones among the top 100 scalp clones. Compared with mice, TCR sequences shared between patients were less clear, possibly partly because of HLA diversity across the patient population. Compared with normal scalp, lesional scalp, particularly in alopecia totalis/universalis, had higher clonality and more expanded CD8+ clones, which suggests antigenic drive.

Receptors were amplified or captured by the immunoSEQ multiplex PCR assay. To provide template for TCR sequencing, every sample had RNA extracted and reverse transcribed into cDNA. First-strand cDNA was synthesized using SuperScript III with a 2:1 mix of oligo-dT and random hexamers. A synthetic immune receptor repertoire was used to measure amplification bias, and any remaining bias was corrected computationally. Concerning the study's data processing: Raw reads were preprocessed for error removal, and CDR3 was defined according to IMGT conventions as running from the conserved cysteine to phenylalanine. To get clonality, Shannon entropy was normalized by log2 of the number of productive unique TCRs and the result was subtracted from 1. Whether each scalp clone was CD4 or CD8 was inferred by checking scalp TCRbeta sequences against the CD4 and CD8 repertoires from sorted blood. What TCRdb holds here is the immuneACCESS table cut down to in-frame rearrangements. Part of the clones is not present; checked against another copy, under half of the missing clones reflect an unresolved V gene, and the others are unexplained. Clone size and V and J calls were adopted from that table, with D and trimming inferred from the DNA. The sample has about 180,000 clones on record, roughly 60% of them singletons. The leading ten clones occupy 16% of the sample.

A note on this clone: The specificity of this receptor is unknown. No base qualities exist here, and no much larger clone lies one base off it.

In light of the paper, this sample's treatment or condition label describes: oral pan-JAK inhibitor, 5-10 mg twice daily. Lesional scalp punch biopsies and peripheral blood were collected from alopecia areata patients. PBMCs were isolated by density centrifugation and stained for CD3, CD4 and CD8, and CD4+ and CD8+ T cells were sorted on a FACSAria. From V the trimming removes 0 bases and from J it removes 8 bases, while the gene matches leave 5 bases of the junction unaccounted for. In the germline V gene, CDR1 corresponds to SGHRS and CDR2 to YFSETQ. From the cysteine through the phenylalanine, the CDR3 covers 15 amino acids. Only the CDR3 DNA stays, 45 bases, in frame from base 1.

The V gene is TRBV5-1 and the J gene is TRBJ1-4, with 9 bases matching TRBD1. This TCR was sampled from a human donor with alopecia areata. Sequenced material: CD4+ T cells sorted from blood, taken between weeks 55 and 65, from a patient treated with tofacitinib. DNA sequence: TGCGCCAGCAGCTTGGGGACAGGGGAGAGAGAAAAACTGTTTTTT. The encoded protein is CASSLGTGEREKLFF.